This T cell receptor beta chain was identified in a study of metastatic and nonmetastatic thyroid tumors (dated by TCRdb to the early 2020s). Context from the whole study: Repertoires were compared across peripheral blood and tumor or nodule tissue samples from malignant and benign thyroid patients. What the study reported, not specific to this receptor: In both blood and tumor samples, malignant tumors were reported to have significantly higher TCR beta diversity than benign nodules.

Looking up the germline V gene yields CDR1 SGHTA and CDR2 FQGNSA. The CDR3 goes from the cysteine to the phenylalanine over 15 residues. Only the CDR3 DNA stays, 45 bases, in frame from base 1. V is cut back by 1 base and J by 8 bases, with 9 bases in the junction unmatched. Concerning this clone: What this receptor recognizes is not known. The sample holds no much larger clone one base away, and base qualities are not on file.

Library preparation was by PCR. For sequencing, an Illumina HiSeq 4000 was employed. High-throughput sequencing was used to profile the CDR3 region of the TCR beta-chain in every patient. As for the authors' bioinformatics: The researchers built a classifier to tell apart papillary thyroid cancer patients with distant metastasis, based on CDR3 differences among clinicopathological groups. The Shannon index was used to measure repertoire diversity, and the Morisita-Horn index was used to measure how similar tumor and blood repertoires were. TCRdb applied fastp at Q25 and MiXCR to the public reads, then kept only in-frame beta chains. The authors' filters were not applied to this entry. The sample contains about 13,000 clones, around 30% of them found a single time. Jointly, the top ten make up 10% to 15% of the sample. None of the patients had been given any treatment before thyroid surgery. The study retrospectively analysed patient clinical samples collected from the early 2010s to the late 2010s using T-cell receptor beta sequencing.

The specimen was tumor tissue. The rearranged segments are TRBV7-2 and TRBJ1-2; TRBD1 agrees with 8 junctional bases. The receptor was isolated from a female donor with papillary thyroid cancer or a benign thyroid nodule (not recorded which). Some clones in this sample may be carry-over from other donors' samples. The DNA sequence is as follows: TGTGCCAGCAGCTTAGGGGGACAGGCTTTAGGCGGCTACACCTTC. The encoded protein is CASSLGGQALGGYTF.